These 6 T cell receptor beta chains came from one sample sequenced in a study of early T cells in non-severe SARS-CoV-2 infection. TCRdb re-derived calls from the 5' RACE reads in MiXCR, one entry per CDR3 protein. The table includes 45,000 to 60,000 distinct CDR3 sequences, under 11% detected once. Material: whole blood. These receptors were collected from an adult who was a healthcare worker with PCR-confirmed SARS-CoV-2 infection or an uninfected control (not recorded which).

The chain couples TRBV28 to TRBJ2-7; no clear D. Germline values: CDR1 MDHEN, CDR2 SYDVKM. The CDR3 has 14 residues. The V end lost 7 bases, the J end lost 2 bases, and 15 bases lay between the germline ends. For the CDR3, the DNA is TGTGCCAGCACTCCTGCGGACGCCGCCTACGAGCAGTACTTC. Amino acid sequence: CASTPADAAYEQYF.

This clonotype appeared a few times. The CDR3 DNA follows: TGTGCCAGCAGCTTAGTCGGGGAGACGCAGTATTTT. This gives the protein CASSLVGETQYF. The rearrangement joins TRBV11-2 to TRBJ2-3; D is perhaps TRBD2 (5 bases). Trimming stripped 1 base from V and 9 bases from J, with 8 bases between. Germline CDR1 is SGHAT and CDR2 is FQNNGV. This CDR3 is built from 12 residues.

The V call is TRBV20-1, the J call TRBJ2-1; 7 bases match TRBD2. V lost 2 bases and J lost 3; bases outside the gene matches: 10. CDR1 is DFQATT, CDR2 SNEGSKA, per germline (reference sequence). The CDR3 has 16 amino acids. The CDR3 loop reads CSARLTGGRGYNEQFF. CDR3 coding DNA: TGCAGTGCTAGATTGACTGGCGGGAGAGGCTACAATGAGCAGTTCTTC.

This clonotype was counted ten times or more. The V gene is TRBV6-5, the J gene TRBJ2-7, with D unresolved. The CDR3 length is 16 residues. Germline-derived CDR1 and CDR2 are MNHEY and SVGAGI. The V end was cut by 0 bases, the J end by 0 bases, with 12 bases between. The DNA for the CDR3 is TGTGCCAGCAGTTACTCGATTACCGTTAGCTCCTACGAGCAGTACTTC. Its translation is CASSYSITVSSYEQYF.

CDR3 bases: TGCGCCAGCAGATATCAAACACGGGACACTGAAGCTTTCTTT. Translated: CASRYQTRDTEAFF. The gene calls are TRBV5-1 and TRBJ1-1, with D uncertain. Germline V gene lookup returns CDR1 SGHRS and CDR2 YFSETQ. Trimming took off 5 bases at V and 3 bases at J, with 14 bases between the two ends. There are 14 residues in the CDR3.

This clonotype was counted many times. The rearrangement links TRBV5-1 to TRBJ1-1; TRBD1 aligns across 7 bases. This CDR3 has 14 amino acids. V shed 4 bases and J 2 bases; nucleotides not matched to a gene: 5. Germline V lookup: CDR1 SGHRS, CDR2 YFSETQ. CDR3 bases: TGCGCCAGCAGCCCGGGGACAGCTAACACTGAAGCTTTCTTT. Protein: CASSPGTANTEAFF.